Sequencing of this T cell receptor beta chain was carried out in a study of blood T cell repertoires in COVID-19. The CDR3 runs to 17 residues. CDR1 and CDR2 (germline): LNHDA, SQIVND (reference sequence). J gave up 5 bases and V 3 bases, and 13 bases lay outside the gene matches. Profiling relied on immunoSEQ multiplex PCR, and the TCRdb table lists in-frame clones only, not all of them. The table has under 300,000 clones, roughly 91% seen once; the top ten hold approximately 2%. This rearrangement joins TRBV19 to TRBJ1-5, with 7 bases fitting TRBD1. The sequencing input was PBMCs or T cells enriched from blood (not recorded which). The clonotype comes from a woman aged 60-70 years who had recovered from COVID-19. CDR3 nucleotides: TGTGCCAGTAGTATCCCAGATAAGACAGGGCTCTATCAGCCCCAGCATTTT. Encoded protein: CASSIPDKTGLYQPQHF. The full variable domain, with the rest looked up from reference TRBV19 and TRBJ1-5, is DGGITQSPKYLFRKEGQNVTLSCEQNLNHDAMYWYRQDPGQGLRLIYYSQIVNDFQKGDIAEGYSVSREKKESFPLTVTSAQKNPTAFYLCASSIPDKTGLYQPQHFGDGTRLSIL.